One sample yielded the 32 T cell receptor beta chains listed below, sequenced in a study of blood T cell repertoires in COVID-19. Repertoires were generated with immunoSEQ multiplex PCR, while TCRdb's copy carries only in-frame clones and drops some. The sample includes approximately 150,000 clones, around 83% seen only once; the top ten take 10%. Sequenced sample: peripheral blood. The receptors shown here come from a man in his 60s with active or convalescent COVID-19.

CDR3 bases: TGCGCCAGCAGTGAAATGACAGCGTTGAACACTGAAGCTTTCTTT. Translating it yields CASSEMTALNTEAFF. This chain uses TRBV10-2 with TRBJ1-1, with D maybe TRBD1 (5 bases). This CDR3 is built from 15 residues. Trimming removed 3 bases at V and 0 bases at J, with 11 bases between. From germline, CDR1 is WSHSY and CDR2 SAAADI.

This chain joins TRBV5-1 and TRBJ1-4; 7 bases match TRBD1. J lost 0 bases, V lost 4 bases, and 9 bases had no gene match. The V gene's germline CDR1 is SGHRS and CDR2 YFSETQ. The CDR3 length is 17 residues. The CDR3: CASSPGTASATNEKLFF. The DNA of the CDR3 is TGCGCCAGCAGCCCGGGGACAGCCAGCGCAACTAATGAAAAACTGTTTTTT.

The rearrangement links TRBV27 to TRBJ1-6; D gene unclear. The germline V gene has CDR1 MNHEY and CDR2 SMNVEV (reference sequence). V was pared by 0 bases and J by 0 bases, with 6 bases between. The CDR3 consists of 16 residues. The CDR3 loop reads CASSLSGSSYNSPLHF. CDR3 sequence (DNA): TGTGCCAGCAGTTTATCTGGGAGCTCCTATAATTCACCCCTCCACTTT.

This rearrangement joins TRBV4-3 to TRBJ1-2; D may be TRBD1 (5 bases). This CDR3 comprises 17 residues. V was pared by 0 bases and J by 7 bases, with 21 bases between. In germline, CDR1 is LGHNA, CDR2 YSLEER. In DNA, the CDR3 is TGCGCCAGCAGCCAAGAATCCCCCCCAGGGATGTATGGTGGCTACACCTTC. Translating it yields CASSQESPPGMYGGYTF.

The rearrangement uses TRBV14 and TRBJ1-2, with TRBD1 identical over 8 bases. V gave up 4 bases and J gave up 5 bases; unmatched junction bases: 6. CDR3 length equals 14 residues. The germline CDR1 and CDR2 sequences are SGHDN and FVKESK. The chain's CDR3 is CASSRDRGSYGYTF. The CDR3 DNA reads as TGTGCCAGCAGCCGAGACAGGGGTAGTTATGGCTACACCTTC.

The chain combines TRBV11-3 with TRBJ2-7, with 7 positions matching TRBD2. CDR3 length equals 15 residues. V dropped 3 bases and J dropped 0; count of bases not matched to a gene: 5. Germline V lookup: CDR1 SGHNT, CDR2 YENEEA. The CDR3 region is CASSFGGYSSYEQYV. CDR3 in DNA: TGTGCCAGCAGCTTCGGGGGGTATAGCTCCTACGAGCAGTACGTC.

This clone appeared a single time. The genes are TRBV27 and TRBJ2-7; perhaps TRBD1 as D (6 bases). V was pared by 0 bases and J by 2 bases, with 11 bases between. This CDR3 is 15 amino acids long. Germline CDR1 and CDR2: MNHEY and SMNVEV (reference sequence). CDR3 coding DNA: TGTGCCAGCAGTTTATCCTTGGGACACCCCTACGAGCAGTACGTC. Its translation is CASSLSLGHPYEQYV.

The chain joins TRBV19 to TRBJ1-5, with TRBD1 matching 8 bases. The germline V gene has CDR1 LNHDA and CDR2 SQIVND (reference sequence). CDR3 length: 16 amino acids. V shed 5 bases and J 1 base; nucleotides not matched to a gene: 7. The CDR3 reads CASSPTDRGSNQPQHF. The DNA of the CDR3 is TGTGCCAGTAGTCCCACCGACAGGGGAAGCAATCAGCCCCAGCATTTT. The entire variable domain, with the rest obtained from reference TRBV19 and TRBJ1-5, is as follows: DGGITQSPKYLFRKEGQNVTLSCEQNLNHDAMYWYRQDPGQGLRLIYYSQIVNDFQKGDIAEGYSVSREKKESFPLTVTSAQKNPTAFYLCASSPTDRGSNQPQHFGDGTRLSIL.

The chain recombines TRBV4-3 with TRBJ2-3; 13 bases fit TRBD2. Looked up from germline, CDR1 is LGHNA and CDR2 is YSLEER. The CDR3 contains 15 residues. With V trimmed by 3 bases and J by 4 bases, 1 base remained unmatched. CDR3 in DNA: TGCGCCAGCAGCCATACTAGCGGGGGGGCAGATACGCAGTATTTT. Translating gives CASSHTSGGADTQYF.

In this sample, this clone turned up a few times. The CDR3 loop is CASRTDRGLNEQYF. CDR3 in DNA: TGTGCCAGCCGAACAGACAGGGGGCTCAACGAGCAGTACTTC. V and J are TRBV11-2 and TRBJ2-7, with 10 bases fitting TRBD1. The V gene end was trimmed by 8 bases and the J gene end by 5 bases; junction bases not matched to a gene: 9. Germline V gives CDR1 SGHAT, CDR2 FQNNGV. The CDR3 spans 14 residues.

This clone was seen just once. The rearrangement joins TRBV7-8 to TRBJ1-1; D unresolved. The ends were cut back, 0 bases at V and 1 base at J, with 9 bases in the middle. The CDR3 is made up of 15 amino acids. Germline V gene data show CDR1 as SGHVS and CDR2 as FQNEAQ. CDR3 coding DNA: TGTGCCAGCAGCTTAGCGGCAGGCGAGAACACTGAAGCTTTCTTT. It yields the protein CASSLAAGENTEAFF.

The rearrangement joins TRBV20-1 to TRBJ2-5, with 7 bases aligning to TRBD1. Germline lookup yields CDR1 DFQATT and CDR2 SNEGSKA (reference sequence). The V gene end was trimmed by 3 bases and the J gene end by 3 bases; junction bases not matched to a gene: 13. The CDR3 runs 16 residues. The CDR3 nucleotides read TGCAGTGCTAGTTCAATTTGGAAGGGGACAGAAGAGACCCAGTACTTC. Protein: CSASSIWKGTEETQYF.

The CDR3: CASRVKRPNPRGGPGSGELFF. CDR3 nucleotides: TGTGCCAGCAGGGTGAAGCGCCCAAACCCACGCGGGGGGCCGGGTAGCGGGGAGCTGTTTTTT. V and J are TRBV21-1 and TRBJ2-2; the DNA was not used to check the table's D call, TRBD2. TRBV21-1 corresponds to a pseudogene. This CDR3 spans 21 amino acids.

This clone appeared many times. This rearrangement joins TRBV7-2 to TRBJ1-2, with 7 bases identical to TRBD1. V dropped 5 bases and J dropped 4; count of bases not matched to a gene: 7. The CDR3 runs 14 residues. In germline, CDR1 is SGHTA, CDR2 FQGNSA. DNA of the CDR3: TGTGCCAGCAGCAAGGACAGGTTCTTCTATGGCTACACCTTC. Translation gives CASSKDRFFYGYTF. Complete variable domain (other parts from reference TRBV7-2 and TRBJ1-2): GAGVSQSPSNKVTEKGKDVELRCDPISGHTALYWYRQSLGQGLEFLIYFQGNSAPDKSGLPSDRFSAERTGGSVSTLTIQRTQQEDSAVYLCASSKDRFFYGYTFGSGTRLTVV.

V is TRBV11-3 and J is TRBJ1-1; D is perhaps TRBD1 (5 bases). This CDR3 comprises 12 residues. The germline CDR1 and CDR2 sequences are SGHNT and YENEEA. The V gene lost 5 bases and the J gene lost 9 bases, with 13 bases spanning the gap. The CDR3 here is CASSRRDGQAFF. In nucleotides, the CDR3 is TGTGCCAGCAGCCGGCGGGACGGACAAGCTTTCTTT.

The chain is built from TRBV13 and TRBJ2-2; TRBD2 agrees at 9 bases. The CDR3 has 16 amino acids. Germline V gene data show CDR1 as PRHDT and CDR2 as FYEKMQ (reference sequence). V gave up 5 bases and J gave up 4 bases; unmatched junction bases: 8. In DNA form, the CDR3 reads TGTGCCAGCAGCCGTAGTGGCGGGAGGGTCACCGGGGAGCTGTTTTTT. It codes for CASSRSGGRVTGELFF.

V usage is TRBV5-1 and J usage is TRBJ1-1; D uncertain. This CDR3 is built from 14 residues. Germline V gene sequence: CDR1 SGHRS, CDR2 YFSETQ. The V end was cut by 4 bases, the J end by 1 base, with 11 bases between. In nucleotides, the CDR3 is TGCGCCAGCAGCCAACAACAGAGGAACACTGAAGCTTTCTTT. Encoded protein: CASSQQQRNTEAFF.

The V and J genes are TRBV25-1 and TRBJ1-5; tentative D call: TRBD1 (5 bases). This CDR3 comprises 14 residues. CDR1 is MGHDK and CDR2 is SYGVNS in the germline V gene. Deletions cut 3 bases from V and 7 bases from J, with 13 bases between. The CDR3: CASSDVGEGQPQHF. CDR3 coding DNA: TGTGCCAGCAGTGATGTAGGGGAAGGGCAGCCCCAGCATTTT.

V is TRBV7-8 and J is TRBJ2-7; the D gene is possibly TRBD2 (6 bases). V lost 5 bases and J 5 bases, leaving 13 bases between the germline ends. Per the germline V gene, CDR1 is SGHVS and CDR2 is FQNEAQ. This CDR3 has 13 amino acids. CDR3 coding DNA: TGTGCCAGCAGCCCCCGGTGGGGGGACGAGCAGTACTTC. Encoded protein: CASSPRWGDEQYF.

This clone was found a few times. The genes are TRBV7-9 and TRBJ1-2; D is unclear. The V end lost 5 bases, the J end lost 3 bases, and 10 bases lay between the germline ends. Germline loops: CDR1 SEHNR, CDR2 FQNEAQ (reference sequence). The CDR3 has 13 residues. This CDR3 is CASSKGGYYGYTF. CDR3 nucleotides: TGTGCCAGCAGCAAAGGAGGGTACTATGGCTACACCTTC.

The chain links TRBV5-1 to TRBJ1-2; D perhaps matches TRBD1 (6 bases). V was clipped by 0 bases and J by 7 bases, with 13 bases between them. Germline V gene data show CDR1 as SGHRS and CDR2 as YFSETQ. CDR3 length: 14 residues. The CDR3 DNA reads TGCGCCAGCAGCTTGGAGTCGCAGGGGCCTGGCTACACCTTC. As protein: CASSLESQGPGYTF.

Remarks on this clone: Different DNA sequences within this sample yield the same CDR3. The V call is TRBV18, the J call TRBJ1-1; weak D call: TRBD1 (6 bases). The CDR3 totals 13 residues. V dropped 0 bases and J dropped 4 bases, with 6 bases sitting between them. Germline assignment: CDR1 KGHSH and CDR2 LQKENI. CDR3 loop: CASSPPGGTEAFF. The CDR3 DNA sequence: TGTGCCAGCTCACCACCAGGGGGCACTGAAGCTTTCTTT. The whole variable domain, remainder taken from reference TRBV18 and TRBJ1-1, is NAGVMQNPRHLVRRRGQEARLRCSPMKGHSHVYWYRQLPEEGLKFMVYLQKENIIDESGMPKERFSAEFPKEGPSILRIQQVVRGDSAAYFCASSPPGGTEAFFGQGTRLTVV.

The chain links TRBV5-1 to TRBJ1-4; tentatively, D is TRBD1 (5 bases). CDR3 size: 16 residues. CDR1 SGHRS and CDR2 YFSETQ come from the germline V gene. V gave up 3 bases and J gave up 3 bases, with 15 bases separating them. CDR3 sequence: CASSYLSGIPNEKLFF. The CDR3, as DNA: TGCGCCAGCAGCTATCTTTCAGGGATTCCTAATGAAAAACTGTTTTTT.

This clone was observed a single time. The CDR3 protein is CASTRDRGGSPLHF. DNA of the CDR3: TGTGCCAGCACCCGGGACAGGGGTGGGTCACCCCTCCACTTT. J is TRBJ1-6 and V is TRBV11-3, with 10 positions matching TRBD1. The CDR3 runs 14 residues. Looked up from germline, CDR1 is SGHNT and CDR2 is YENEEA. V was pared by 7 bases and J by 10 bases, with 7 bases of the junction left unmatched.

The chain joins TRBV11-3 to TRBJ2-1; TRBD2 might be the D (6 bases). Looked up from germline, CDR1 is SGHNT and CDR2 is YENEEA. The V end lost 5 bases, the J end lost 4 bases, and 21 bases lay between the germline ends. This CDR3 is built from 17 residues. CDR3 DNA sequence: TGTGCCAGCAGCCCCCGTCACCAGCGGGCGGGATACAATGAGCAGTTCTTC. It is translated as CASSPRHQRAGYNEQFF.

The chain uses TRBV11-2 and TRBJ2-1; weak D call: TRBD1 (5 bases). CDR1 and CDR2 (germline): SGHAT, FQNNGV. There are 15 residues in the CDR3. V was trimmed by 2 bases and J by 6 bases, leaving 14 bases between them. DNA of the CDR3: TGTGCCAGCAGCTTAACAAGGTGGGGCCTCAATGAGCAGTTCTTC. It is translated as CASSLTRWGLNEQFF.

The chain combines TRBV30 with TRBJ1-2; 7 positions match TRBD1. The CDR3 totals 13 residues. Germline V lookup: CDR1 GTSNPN, CDR2 SVGIG (reference sequence). V shed 4 bases, J shed 5 bases, and the junction held 7 bases outside the gene matches. CDR3 sequence reads: CAWTEQGIYGYTF. CDR3 nucleotides: TGTGCCTGGACCGAACAGGGGATATATGGCTACACCTTC.

The chain has TRBV6-2 or TRBV6-3 and TRBJ1-5; 7 nucleotides agree with TRBD1. V lost 6 bases and J lost 6; bases outside the gene matches: 11. The CDR3 totals 15 residues. Germline CDR1 is MNHEY and CDR2 is SVGEGT. The CDR3 region has the DNA TGTGCCAGCAGCTCCGGACAGGCCGTCAGTCAGCCCCAGCATTTT. This codes for CASSSGQAVSQPQHF.

This chain links TRBV11-3 with TRBJ1-3, with TRBD1 identical over 8 bases. CDR3 length: 18 residues. Looked up from germline, CDR1 is SGHNT and CDR2 is YENEEA. The V and J ends lost 5 bases and 1 base, in that order; junction bases with no gene match: 13. In DNA form, the CDR3 reads TGTGCCAGCAGCCCGGGAGACGGACAGGGAGGGTCTGGAAACACCATATATTTT. It specifies CASSPGDGQGGSGNTIYF.

This clone was detected a few times. V usage is TRBV7-2 and J usage is TRBJ1-1; 9 bases are shared with TRBD1. The CDR3 totals 14 residues. Germline CDR1 reads SGHTA; CDR2 reads FQGNSA. The V and J ends lost 6 bases and 11 bases, in that order; junction bases with no gene match: 13. CDR3 residues: CASSSPGQGYMAFF. The CDR3, as DNA: TGTGCCAGCAGTTCGCCGGGACAGGGCTATATGGCTTTCTTT.

The chain is built from TRBV28 and TRBJ1-1, with D possibly matching TRBD1 (5 bases). Germline V lookup: CDR1 MDHEN, CDR2 SYDVKM. The germline V and J ends were trimmed by 6 bases and 3 bases, with 17 bases remaining between them. This CDR3 is built from 15 residues. CDR3 region: CASSRHGGDDTEAFF. In nucleotides, the CDR3 is TGTGCCAGCAGCCGACACGGGGGAGACGACACTGAAGCTTTCTTT.

The V and J genes are TRBV6-2 or TRBV6-3 and TRBJ2-7; D may be TRBD1 (6 bases). CDR3 length: 12 amino acids. Germline CDR1 and CDR2: MNHEY and SVGEGT. V dropped 5 bases and J dropped 4 bases, with 9 bases sitting between them. CDR3 bases: TGTGCCAGCAGTCAACAGGGTTACGAGCAGTACGTC. Protein: CASSQQGYEQYV.